This entry features one T cell receptor beta chain sequence. Its antigen is unidentified. A sample-barcoded 5' primer and a J-beta primer mix were used in a second PCR of roughly 6 to 11 cycles. From each sample, at least 2.5 million paired-end reads containing CDR3 were obtained. TCRdb recomputed calls from the 5' RACE reads with MiXCR, one row per CDR3 protein. Of hundreds of thousands of distinct CDR3 sequences listed, approximately 22% were seen once; the top ten hold around a fifth. The sample originates from a study of blood T cells in healthy people across ages. Overall study: With template switching, about one barcoded beta molecule was captured per two T cells.

Study conclusions and caveats: While age rose, TCR beta diversity per million T cells dropped in a roughly linear way.

Sequencing used blood. The receptor was derived from a man aged 65 to 85 in good health.

The CDR3, as DNA: TGCGCCAGCCCAGACGACGGATCCGCCTACAATGAGCAGTTCTTC. This translates into CASPDDGSAYNEQFF. This chain uses TRBV5-1 with TRBJ2-1; D is unclear. The CDR3 has 15 residues. Germline assignment: CDR1 SGHRS and CDR2 YFSETQ. Trimming stripped 7 bases from V and 2 bases from J, with 16 bases between.